Shown below are 23 T cell receptor beta chains from a single sample sequenced in a study of blood T cells in healthy people across ages. Combining a sample-barcoded 5' primer with a J-beta primer mix, a second PCR ran for roughly 7 to 11 cycles. TCRdb analysed the 5' RACE reads with MiXCR anew, one entry per CDR3 protein. The sample has roughly 800,000 distinct CDR3 sequences, about 26% seen once. These data were also reused for a study on T cells of mothers and their children.

The material sequenced was blood. These TCRs come from a boy younger than 18 in good health.

This clonotype was recorded only once. The rearrangement joins TRBV7-8 to TRBJ2-6; either TRBD1 or TRBD2 may supply D (5 bases each). CDR1 is SGHVS, CDR2 FQNEAQ, per germline. Trimming cost V 5 bases and J 2 bases, with 13 bases left between them. There are 16 residues in the CDR3. The CDR3 is CASSPEQGAGANVLTF. The CDR3 coding sequence is TGTGCCAGCAGCCCGGAGCAGGGAGCTGGGGCCAACGTCCTGACTTTC.

The V and J genes are TRBV24-1 and TRBJ2-3; 12 bases are a match to TRBD2. The germline V gene encodes CDR1 KGHDR and CDR2 SFDVKD. The CDR3 spans 16 residues. V dropped 5 bases and J dropped 5; count of bases not matched to a gene: 7. The CDR3, as DNA: TGTGCCACCAGTGGCCTAGCGGGGGGGCAGGGAGATACGCAGTATTTT. Translation: CATSGLAGGQGDTQYF.

This clonotype was seen more than once but under ten times. This chain connects TRBV4-1 to TRBJ2-7; D tentatively reads TRBD1 or TRBD2 (5 bases each). Trimming took off 0 bases at V and 0 bases at J, with 21 bases between the two ends. CDR1 is MGHRA and CDR2 is YSYEKL in the germline V gene. CDR3 length equals 19 residues. CDR3 sequence (DNA): TGCGCCAGCAGCCAAGATACCTACAGAGGGGTTCTCGGCTCCTACGAGCAGTACTTC. Translation: CASSQDTYRGVLGSYEQYF.

The rearrangement links TRBV10-2 to TRBJ2-3, with a possible D match to TRBD2 (6 bases). Germline CDR1 is WSHSY and CDR2 is SAAADI. The CDR3 has 11 amino acids. Trimming removed 7 bases at V and 5 bases at J, with 7 bases between. The CDR3 nucleotides read TGCGCCAGCAACGGGGGAGATACGCAGTATTTT. Encoded protein: CASNGGDTQYF.

This clonotype was recorded only once. The rearrangement uses TRBV9 and TRBJ2-3; tentatively, D is TRBD1 or TRBD2 (5 bases each). V lost 3 bases and J lost 0, with 11 bases in between. Germline loops: CDR1 SGDLS, CDR2 YYNGEE. The CDR3 sequence is 15 residues long. The CDR3 DNA is TGTGCCAGCAGCGGGTGGGACGGTAGCACAGATACGCAGTATTTT. Amino acid sequence: CASSGWDGSTDTQYF.

The chain has TRBV20-1 and TRBJ2-1; 7 bases align to TRBD2. The end of the DNA is better explained by TRBJ2-7, so the J call may be wrong. Germline V gene lookup returns CDR1 DFQATT and CDR2 SNEGSKA (reference sequence). CDR3 length equals 15 residues. CDR3 protein: CSARGTRDYSYEQYF. The CDR3 bases are TGCAGTGCTAGGGGAACTCGGGACTATTCCTACGAGCAGTACTTC.

This clonotype turned up a few times. The chain is built from TRBV30 and TRBJ2-1; D unresolved. The CDR3 sequence is 15 residues long. V was clipped by 2 bases and J by 0 bases, with 11 bases between them. In germline, CDR1 is GTSNPN, CDR2 SVGIG (reference sequence). The CDR3 region is CAWSLRVSSYNEQFF. In DNA form, the CDR3 reads TGTGCCTGGAGTCTACGGGTTAGCTCCTACAATGAGCAGTTCTTC.

The chain couples TRBV11-2 to TRBJ2-7; 8 bases agree with TRBD2. Germline CDR1 SGHAT, CDR2 FQNNGV. V lost 2 bases to trimming and J lost 6 bases; unmatched junction nucleotides: 3. The CDR3 spans 13 residues. The CDR3 protein is CASSLMGLGEQYF. Here the CDR3 DNA reads TGTGCCAGCAGCTTAATGGGACTAGGCGAGCAGTACTTC.

This clonotype has just a few counts. The J gene is TRBJ2-4, the V gene TRBV12-3 or TRBV12-4; D is perhaps TRBD1 (8 bases). The CDR3 runs 16 residues. With 5 bases removed from V and 1 base from J, the gap between germline ends came to 15 bases. CDR3 loop: CASSPTGGVAKNIQYF. DNA for the CDR3: TGTGCCAGCAGTCCAACAGGGGGGGTGGCCAAAAACATTCAGTACTTC.

The CDR3 sequence is CAIKGQGGGYEQYF. In nucleotides, the CDR3 is TGTGCCATCAAAGGACAGGGGGGAGGCTACGAGCAGTACTTC. V is TRBV10-3 and J is TRBJ2-7, with 10 bases that match TRBD1. Germline CDR1 ENHRY, CDR2 SYGVKD. The CDR3 is 14 amino acids. V lost 7 bases, J lost 3 bases, and 6 bases stayed unmatched.

In its sample, this clonotype was seen a few times. Compared with germline, one end of the junction differs, possibly owing to a read error. The chain links TRBV6-5 to TRBJ2-5, with TRBD2 as a possible D gene (6 bases). Germline CDR1 reads MNHEY; CDR2 reads SVGAGI. CDR3 length: 11 residues. CDR3 sequence (DNA): TGTGCCATCGGGGGACCTGAGAGCCAGTACTTC. Its protein product is CAIGGPESQYF.

The rearrangement uses TRBV2 and TRBJ2-5; D unclear. Trimming shortened V by 2 bases and J by 4 bases, and 8 bases separated the two germline ends. The CDR3 contains 13 residues. Germline V gene data show CDR1 as SNHLY and CDR2 as FYNNEI. The CDR3 DNA follows: TGTGCCAGCAGTGAAAACCAAGGAGAGACCCAGTACTTC. It codes for CASSENQGETQYF.

The V and J genes are TRBV20-1 and TRBJ1-2, with TRBD1 matching 10 bases. Germline trimming cut 5 bases from V and 4 bases from J; bases unmatched to any gene: 7. The CDR3 loop spans 14 amino acids. CDR1 and CDR2 from the germline V gene are DFQATT and SNEGSKA (reference sequence). The chain's CDR3 is CSAPWTGGIYGYTF. CDR3 sequence (DNA): TGCAGTGCTCCTTGGACAGGGGGGATCTATGGCTACACCTTC.

The rearrangement uses TRBV5-1 and TRBJ2-5; no clear D gene. The CDR3 sequence is 13 residues long. CDR1 and CDR2 from the germline V gene are SGHRS and YFSETQ. V lost 4 bases and J lost 5, with 12 bases in between. CDR3 protein: CASSEREEETQYF. The DNA for the CDR3 is TGCGCCAGCAGCGAGCGAGAGGAGGAGACCCAGTACTTC.

The DNA for the CDR3 is TGCAGTGCTAGAGATCAGGCCAGGGGGATTGGTTATTATGGCTACACCTTC. It is translated as CSARDQARGIGYYGYTF. The J gene is TRBJ1-2, the V gene TRBV20-1; 7 nucleotides line up with TRBD1. Germline V gene lookup returns CDR1 DFQATT and CDR2 SNEGSKA (reference sequence). CDR3 length equals 17 residues. V was clipped by 0 bases and J by 5 bases; unmatched bases: 15.

This chain uses TRBV20-1 with TRBJ2-1; 7 positions match TRBD2. J gave up 5 bases and V 0 bases, and 4 bases lay outside the gene matches. Germline CDR1 is DFQATT and CDR2 is SNEGSKA (reference sequence). This CDR3 spans 14 amino acids. CDR3 residues: CSARESGEHNEQFF. The CDR3 bases are TGCAGTGCTAGAGAAAGCGGGGAGCACAATGAGCAGTTCTTC.

The chain employs TRBV3-1 and TRBJ1-4; D is unclear. Germline-derived CDR1 and CDR2 are LGHDT and YNNKEL (reference sequence). Trimming stripped 4 bases from V and 2 bases from J, with 14 bases between. The CDR3 consists of 16 residues. CDR3 nucleotides: TGTGCCAGCAGCCCCTCCCTGTTGAGCACTAATGAAAAACTGTTTTTT. Amino acid sequence: CASSPSLLSTNEKLFF.

The gene calls are TRBV5-5 and TRBJ2-2; possible D gene TRBD2, 5 bases. Germline V gene lookup returns CDR1 SGHKS and CDR2 YYEKEE (reference sequence). The CDR3 is 16 amino acids. The V and J ends lost 4 bases and 4 bases respectively, with 17 bases between them. The CDR3 spells CASSSRWRQSTGELFF. The CDR3 nucleotides are TGTGCCAGCAGCAGCCGATGGAGGCAGTCCACCGGGGAGCTGTTTTTT.

The gene calls are TRBV10-3 and TRBJ2-6; D is perhaps TRBD1 (5 bases). Trimming pared 4 bases from V and 1 base from J, leaving 8 bases between. This CDR3 has 15 residues. Germline CDR1 and CDR2: ENHRY and SYGVKD. The CDR3: CAISGWTSGANVLTF. The CDR3 DNA sequence: TGTGCCATCAGTGGATGGACATCTGGGGCCAACGTCCTGACTTTC.

The chain combines TRBV7-9 with TRBJ1-1; D not resolved. Germline-derived CDR1 and CDR2 are SEHNR and FQNEAQ (reference sequence). The CDR3 is 9 residues long. V was clipped by 5 bases and J by 11 bases, with 6 bases between them. The CDR3 sequence: CASSPRAFF. CDR3 nucleotides: TGTGCCAGCAGCCCTAGGGCTTTCTTT. The whole variable domain, remainder taken from reference TRBV7-9 and TRBJ1-1, is DTGVSQNPRHKITKRGQNVTFRCDPISEHNRLYWYRQTLGQGPEFLTYFQNEAQLEKSRLLSDRFSAERPKGSFSTLEIQRTEQGDSAMYLCASSPRAFFGQGTRLTVV.

Only a few counts were recorded for this clonotype. The gene calls are TRBV12-3 or TRBV12-4 and TRBJ1-5, with 8 bases lining up with TRBD1. The CDR3 runs 19 residues. The V gene end was trimmed by 5 bases and the J gene end by 0 bases; junction bases not matched to a gene: 15. DNA of the CDR3: TGTGCCAGCAGTCCGTCATCTCCGGGACAGGAGTATAGCAATCAGCCCCAGCATTTT. Translated: CASSPSSPGQEYSNQPQHF.

This chain uses TRBV4-1 with TRBJ2-5; tentatively, D is TRBD2 (5 bases). The J call may be mistaken, given a closer DNA end match to TRBJ2-7. CDR1 MGHRA and CDR2 YSYEKL come from the germline V gene. CDR3 length equals 15 residues. CDR3 DNA: TGCGCCAGCAGCCAAGACCAGGAGGAGGCCTACGAGCAGTACTTC. Amino acid sequence: CASSQDQEEAYEQYF.

V is TRBV6-1 and J is TRBJ2-5; D assignment may be TRBD1 or TRBD2 (5 bases each). The J call may be in error: the DNA end matches TRBJ2-1 better. This CDR3 region has 14 residues. In germline, CDR1 is MNHNS, CDR2 SASEGT. In DNA, the CDR3 is TGTGCCAGCAGTGAGGTGGAGTGGGGGACTGAGCAGTTCTTC. Its protein product is CASSEVEWGTEQFF.